The T cell receptor beta chain described here comes from a study of blood T cell repertoires in COVID-19. Study-level information: PBMCs, B-cell-depleted T cells, or T cells provided the cDNA or gDNA that made up the material.

This CDR3 region has 14 residues. Trimming at V came to 2 bases and at J to 1 base, leaving 1 base not matched to a gene. The germline CDR1 and CDR2 sequences are MGHRA and YSYEKL. Participant age was roughly 18 to 95 years, and participants resided in about two dozen US areas. Researchers sorted participants into cohorts using their self-reported clinical history. Clones were read by immunoSEQ multiplex PCR, and TCRdb kept only the in-frame ones, dropping some. Among 300,000 to 450,000 clones listed, more than 75% were seen once. V gene TRBV4-1 combines with J gene TRBJ1-1; 7 nucleotides line up with TRBD1. Material for sequencing was PBMCs or T cells enriched from blood (not recorded which). The receptor's source is a woman aged 18-29 years who had recovered from COVID-19. The CDR3 spells CASSQQGGNTEAFF. The CDR3 bases are TGCGCCAGCAGCCAACAGGGGGGGAACACTGAAGCTTTCTTT.